The 4 T cell receptor beta chains below all came from one sample that was sequenced in a study of shared clonotypes between healthy human individuals. Sequencing was performed with immunoSEQ multiplex PCR; in TCRdb, only in-frame clones are kept and a portion is missing. Found here are 2,500,000 or so clones, roughly 93% of them singletons; the top ten hold roughly 0.36%. The sequencing input was naive CD4+ T cells from PBMCs. Subset: CD45RA+ positively selected. The receptors stem from a man aged 18 to 29 in good health. Some clones in this sample may be carry-over from other donors' samples.

The V and J genes are TRBV5-1 and TRBJ2-2; TRBD1 or TRBD2 may be the D gene (5 bases each). Per the germline V gene, CDR1 is SGHRS and CDR2 is YFSETQ. The V gene lost 4 bases and the J gene lost 6 bases, with 16 bases spanning the gap. This CDR3 spans 15 amino acids. CDR3 DNA: TGCGCCAGCAGCGAGACCGGGGCTGTGGCCGGGGAGCTGTTTTTT. Its protein product is CASSETGAVAGELFF.

This rearrangement joins TRBV25-1 to TRBJ1-4; weak D call: TRBD1 (5 bases). The CDR3 sequence is 14 residues long. From germline, CDR1 is MGHDK and CDR2 SYGVNS. With 6 bases removed from V and 3 bases from J, the gap between germline ends came to 11 bases. The CDR3 coding sequence is TGTGCCAGCAGCCCTTGGGGGGCTAATGAAAAACTGTTTTTT. Translating it yields CASSPWGANEKLFF.

The V gene is TRBV2, the J gene TRBJ1-1; D not certain. Germline V gives CDR1 SNHLY, CDR2 FYNNEI. The CDR3 consists of 13 residues. V was clipped by 4 bases and J by 7 bases, with 13 bases between them. CDR3 sequence reads: CASSGEGVSEAFF. The CDR3 region has the DNA TGTGCCAGCAGTGGGGAAGGAGTGAGTGAAGCTTTCTTT.

This chain joins TRBV18 and TRBJ2-3, with 11 bases identical to TRBD1. The V and J ends lost 6 bases and 2 bases, in that order; junction bases with no gene match: 4. Germline CDR1 KGHSH, CDR2 LQKENI. The CDR3 length is 15 residues. The CDR3 bases are TGTGCCAGCTCTAAGGACAGGGGGCCCACAGATACGCAGTATTTT. This gives the protein CASSKDRGPTDTQYF.